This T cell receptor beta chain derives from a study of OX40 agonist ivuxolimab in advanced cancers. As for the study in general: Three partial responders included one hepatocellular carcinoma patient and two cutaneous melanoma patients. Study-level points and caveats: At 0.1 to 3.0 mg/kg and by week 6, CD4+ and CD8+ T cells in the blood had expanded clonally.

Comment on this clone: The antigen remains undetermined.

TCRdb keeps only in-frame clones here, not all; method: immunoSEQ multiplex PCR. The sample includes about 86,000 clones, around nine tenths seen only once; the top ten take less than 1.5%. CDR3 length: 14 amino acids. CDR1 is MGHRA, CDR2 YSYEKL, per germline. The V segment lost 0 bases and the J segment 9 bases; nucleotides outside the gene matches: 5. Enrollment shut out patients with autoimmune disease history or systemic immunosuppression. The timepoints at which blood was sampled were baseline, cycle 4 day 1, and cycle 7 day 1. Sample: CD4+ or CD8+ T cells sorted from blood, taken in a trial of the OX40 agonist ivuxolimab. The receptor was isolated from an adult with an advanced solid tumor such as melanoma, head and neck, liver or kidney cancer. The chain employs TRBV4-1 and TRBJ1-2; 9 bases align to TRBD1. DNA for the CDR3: TGCGCCAGCAGCCAAGATCGGGACAGGGCGCGCTACACCTTC. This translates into CASSQDRDRARYTF.